This T cell receptor (beta chain) was captured by sequencing in a study of PD-L1 blockade in urothelial cancer. Study background: The patients had undergone anywhere from 0 to 3 prior chemotherapy regimens. The study, taken as a whole, reports: Durable benefit was linked to greater 3-week expansion of tumor-associated blood clones.

Between the trimmed V and J ends, which lost 4 bases and 0 bases, there was a span of 10 bases. This CDR3 has 14 residues. The germline CDR1 and CDR2 sequences are MNHEY and SMNVEV (reference sequence). Time point denoted: peripheral blood 6 weeks after treatment start. Repertoires were generated with immunoSEQ multiplex PCR, while TCRdb's copy carries only in-frame clones and drops some. The sample carries about 110,000 clones, more than 85% recorded once. Details on this clone: Its antigen is unidentified.

The TCR sequence derives from a man aged 55 to 70 with urothelial cancer. This sequence joins TRBV27 and TRBJ2-7; D possibly corresponds to TRBD1 (5 bases). Sequenced material: PBMCs, taken around atezolizumab (anti-PD-L1) treatment. CDR3 nucleotides: TGTGCCAGCAGTTCGGCAGGGAACTCCTACGAGCAGTACTTC. Its protein is CASSSAGNSYEQYF.